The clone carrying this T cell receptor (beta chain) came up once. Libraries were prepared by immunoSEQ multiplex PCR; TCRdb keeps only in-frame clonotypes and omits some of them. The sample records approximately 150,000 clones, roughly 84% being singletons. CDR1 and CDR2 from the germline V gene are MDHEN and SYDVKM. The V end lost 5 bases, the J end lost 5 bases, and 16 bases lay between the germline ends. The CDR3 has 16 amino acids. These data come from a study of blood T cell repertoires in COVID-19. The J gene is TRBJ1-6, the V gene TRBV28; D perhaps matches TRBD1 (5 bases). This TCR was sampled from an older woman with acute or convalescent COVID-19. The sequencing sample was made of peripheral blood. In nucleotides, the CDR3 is TGTGCCAGCAGTCCGCCCCAACAGGAAGATAATTCACCCCTCCACTTT. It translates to CASSPPQQEDNSPLHF.